The sequence of this T cell receptor beta chain was determined in a study of glioma-infiltrating T cells after dendritic cell vaccination. Primers: 60 V beta forward and 13 J beta reverse. Produced via immunoSEQ multiplex PCR; TCRdb's table is partial and in-frame only. The sample records roughly 62,000 clones, 70% to 85% being singletons. In regard to this clone: Its antigen is as yet unknown.

Time point specified: after dendritic cell vaccination, including at tumor progression/relapse. Isocitrate dehydrogenase mutation was absent in all glioblastoma patients. Study-level findings and limits: The cohort had few patients with full blood and tumor sets.

This TCR was recovered from a human donor with glioblastoma. The sample here was blood, taken after dendritic cell vaccination.

The CDR3 spells CASSFTGKSAYEQYF. CDR3 DNA sequence: TGCGCCAGCAGCTTCACAGGGAAGTCGGCCTACGAGCAGTACTTC. The chain is built from TRBV5-1 and TRBJ2-7, with D perhaps matching TRBD1 (6 bases). Trimming took off 2 bases at V and 2 bases at J, with 14 bases between the two ends. The CDR3 loop spans 15 amino acids. In germline, CDR1 is SGHRS, CDR2 YFSETQ.